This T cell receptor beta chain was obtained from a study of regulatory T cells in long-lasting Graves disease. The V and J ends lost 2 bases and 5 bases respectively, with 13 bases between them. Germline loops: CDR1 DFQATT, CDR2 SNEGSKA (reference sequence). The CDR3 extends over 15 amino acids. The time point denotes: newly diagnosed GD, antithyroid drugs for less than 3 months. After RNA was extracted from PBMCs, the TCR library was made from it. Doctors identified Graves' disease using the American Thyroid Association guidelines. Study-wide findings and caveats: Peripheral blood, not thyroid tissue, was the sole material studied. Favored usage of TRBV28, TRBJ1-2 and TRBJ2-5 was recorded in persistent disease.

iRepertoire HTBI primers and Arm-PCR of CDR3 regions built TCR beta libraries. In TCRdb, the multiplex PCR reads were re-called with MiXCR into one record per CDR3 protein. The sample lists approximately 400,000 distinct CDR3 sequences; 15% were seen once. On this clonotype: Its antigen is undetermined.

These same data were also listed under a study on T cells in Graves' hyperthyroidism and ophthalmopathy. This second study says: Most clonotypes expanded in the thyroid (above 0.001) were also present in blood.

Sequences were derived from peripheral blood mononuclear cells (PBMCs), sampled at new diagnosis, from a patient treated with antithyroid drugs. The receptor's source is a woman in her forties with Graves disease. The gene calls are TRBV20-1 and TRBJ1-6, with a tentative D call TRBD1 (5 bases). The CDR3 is CSARIPGPNNSPLHF. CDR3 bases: TGCAGTGCTAGAATCCCGGGACCGAATAATTCACCCCTCCACTTT.